Reported below is one TCR beta chain. The data were taken from a study of blood T cell repertoires in COVID-19. Background on the study: From T cells, B-cell-depleted T cells, or PBMCs came the material, which was cDNA or gDNA.

Germline loops: CDR1 SGHRS, CDR2 YFSETQ. V gave up 0 bases and J gave up 4 bases; unmatched junction bases: 6. The CDR3 loop spans 17 amino acids. Study processing details: It was from reference gene primer amplification that nucleated cell counts were estimated. Clones were sequenced by immunoSEQ multiplex PCR, and TCRdb holds only the in-frame ones, with some missing. V and J calls plus clone size are reproduced from that table; the DNA served to infer D and trimming. There are 70,000 to 95,000 clones in the sample; approximately 89% occur only once, and approximately 2.4% lies in the top ten. The sequencing sample was made of peripheral blood. The origin of this receptor is a man between 45 and 60 years old with COVID-19, enrolled during active disease. This rearrangement joins TRBV5-1 to TRBJ2-2, with TRBD1 identical over 10 bases. Here the CDR3 reads CASSLVGRTGGTGELFF. As DNA, the CDR3 is TGCGCCAGCAGCTTGGTAGGAAGGACAGGGGGCACCGGGGAGCTGTTTTTT.